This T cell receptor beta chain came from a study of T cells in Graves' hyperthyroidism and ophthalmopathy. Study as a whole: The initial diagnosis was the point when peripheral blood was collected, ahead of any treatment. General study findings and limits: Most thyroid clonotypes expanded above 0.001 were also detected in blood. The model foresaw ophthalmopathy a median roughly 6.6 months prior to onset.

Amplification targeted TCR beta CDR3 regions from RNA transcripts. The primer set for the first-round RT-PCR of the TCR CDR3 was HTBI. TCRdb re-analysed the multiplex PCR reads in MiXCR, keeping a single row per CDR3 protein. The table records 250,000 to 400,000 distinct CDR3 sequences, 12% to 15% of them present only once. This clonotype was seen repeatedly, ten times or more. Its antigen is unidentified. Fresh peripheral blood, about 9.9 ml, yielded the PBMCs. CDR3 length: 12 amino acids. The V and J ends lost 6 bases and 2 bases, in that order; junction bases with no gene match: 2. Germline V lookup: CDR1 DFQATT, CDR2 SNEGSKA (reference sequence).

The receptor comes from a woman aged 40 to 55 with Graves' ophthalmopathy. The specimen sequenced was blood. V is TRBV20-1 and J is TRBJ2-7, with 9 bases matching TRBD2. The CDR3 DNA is TGCAGTGCGCGGACTAGCGCCTACGAGCAGTACTTC. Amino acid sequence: CSARTSAYEQYF.